This TCR beta chain was captured in a study of cytomegalovirus exposure and HLA in healthy donors. The CDR3 has 15 residues. The germline V gene encodes CDR1 MNHEY and CDR2 SVGAGI. V was clipped by 5 bases and J by 6 bases; unmatched bases: 11. 60 Vbeta and 13 Jbeta primers were used in PCR. Clones were sequenced by immunoSEQ multiplex PCR, and TCRdb holds only the in-frame ones, with some missing. The sample has about 140,000 clones; around three quarters are singletons. The study's findings and limits: Follow-up analysis later connected one missense variant in DCLRE1C with trimming of TCR beta V- and J-genes.

Concerning this clone: The antigen remains unidentified.

Donors likely had unrecorded immune exposures despite being nominally healthy when sampled. The chain recombines TRBV6-5 with TRBJ2-7; 9 bases fit TRBD2. The sequenced material came from PBMCs. The sequence came from a man between 40 and 49 years old in good health and CMV-seropositive. CDR3 DNA: TGTGCCAGCAGTACAAGGGGGCTAGCGGGGATCGAGCAGTACTTC. It encodes CASSTRGLAGIEQYF.